This entry concerns a single T cell receptor beta chain. This sample was taken from a study of blood T cell repertoires in COVID-19. Across the whole study: There were acute and convalescent COVID-19 samples, and they came from the United States, Italy and Spain. The cDNA or gDNA used as material had been derived from T cells, B-cell-depleted T cells, or PBMCs.

Generated by immunoSEQ multiplex PCR, the TCRdb table keeps only in-frame clones and is missing some. Among around 70,000 clones listed, more than 75% were seen once. CDR3 length: 17 residues. Germline CDR1 and CDR2: MDHEN and SYDVKM. Trimming cost V 5 bases and J 0 bases, with 17 bases left between them. V and J are TRBV28 and TRBJ1-5, with D possibly TRBD1 on 6 matching bases. Sequencing input: peripheral blood. This sequence originates from a man aged 50 to 59 with acute or convalescent COVID-19. DNA of the CDR3: TGTGCCAGCAGTGCAGCCGGGACATGGTTTAGCAATCAGCCCCAGCATTTT. Translation: CASSAAGTWFSNQPQHF.